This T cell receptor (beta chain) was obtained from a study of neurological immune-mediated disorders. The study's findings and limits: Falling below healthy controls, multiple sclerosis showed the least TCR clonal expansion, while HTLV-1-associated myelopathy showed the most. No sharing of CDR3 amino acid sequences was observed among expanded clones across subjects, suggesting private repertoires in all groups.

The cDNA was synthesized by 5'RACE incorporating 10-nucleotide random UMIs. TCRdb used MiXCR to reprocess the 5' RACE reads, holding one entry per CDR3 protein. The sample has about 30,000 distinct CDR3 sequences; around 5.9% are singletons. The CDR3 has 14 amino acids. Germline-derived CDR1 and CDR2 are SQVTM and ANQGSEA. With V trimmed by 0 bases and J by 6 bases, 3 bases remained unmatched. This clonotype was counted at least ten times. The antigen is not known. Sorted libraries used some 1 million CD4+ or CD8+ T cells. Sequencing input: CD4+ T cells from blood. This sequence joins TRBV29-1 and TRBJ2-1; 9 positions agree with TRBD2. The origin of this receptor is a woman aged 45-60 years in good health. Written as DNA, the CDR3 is TGCAGCGTTGAAGATTTAGCGGGGGCCAATGAGCAGTTCTTC. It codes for CSVEDLAGANEQFF.